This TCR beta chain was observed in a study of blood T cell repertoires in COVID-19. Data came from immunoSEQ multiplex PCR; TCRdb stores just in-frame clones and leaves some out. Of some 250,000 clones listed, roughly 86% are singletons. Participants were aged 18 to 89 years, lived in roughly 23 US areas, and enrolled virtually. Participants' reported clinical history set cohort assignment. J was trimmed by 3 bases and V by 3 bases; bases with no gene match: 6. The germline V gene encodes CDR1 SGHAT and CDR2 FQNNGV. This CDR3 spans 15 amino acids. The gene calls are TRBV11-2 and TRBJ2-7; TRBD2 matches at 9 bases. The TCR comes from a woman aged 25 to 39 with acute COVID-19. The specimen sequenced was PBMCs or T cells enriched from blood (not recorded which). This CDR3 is CASSFDAGGLYEQYF. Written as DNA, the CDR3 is TGTGCCAGCAGCTTTGACGCGGGGGGGCTCTACGAGCAGTACTTC.